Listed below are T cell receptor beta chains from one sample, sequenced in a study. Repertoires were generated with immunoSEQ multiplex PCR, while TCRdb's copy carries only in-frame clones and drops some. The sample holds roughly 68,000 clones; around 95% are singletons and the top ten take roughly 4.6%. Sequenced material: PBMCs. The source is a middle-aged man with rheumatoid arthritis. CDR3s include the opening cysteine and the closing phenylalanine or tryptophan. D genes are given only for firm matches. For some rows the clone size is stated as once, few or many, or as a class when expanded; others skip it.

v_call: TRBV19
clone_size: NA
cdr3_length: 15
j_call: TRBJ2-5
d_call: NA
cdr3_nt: TGTGCCAGTTGCCGATCAGGGGAGGTAGGGGAGACCCAGTACTTC
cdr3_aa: CASCRSGEVGETQYF

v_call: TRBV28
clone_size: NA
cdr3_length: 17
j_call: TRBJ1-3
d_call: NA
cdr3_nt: TGTGCCAGCACCCAAACGGTGGCGGGGTACTCTGGAAACACCATATATTTT
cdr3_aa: CASTQTVAGYSGNTIYF

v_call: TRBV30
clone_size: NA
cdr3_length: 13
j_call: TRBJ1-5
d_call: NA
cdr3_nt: TGTGCCCTGGACCTGGGACATGGGGAGCCCCAGCATTTT
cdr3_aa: CALDLGHGEPQHF

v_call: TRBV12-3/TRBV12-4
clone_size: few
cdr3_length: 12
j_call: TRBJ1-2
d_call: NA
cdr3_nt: TGTGCCAGCAGCCCCCAGTGGGGCGGCTACACCTTC
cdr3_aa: CASSPQWGGYTF

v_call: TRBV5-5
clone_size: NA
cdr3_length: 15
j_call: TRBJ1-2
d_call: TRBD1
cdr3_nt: TGTGCCAGCAGCCCCGACAGGGGAACACTTGGTGGCTACACCTTC
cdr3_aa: CASSPDRGTLGGYTF

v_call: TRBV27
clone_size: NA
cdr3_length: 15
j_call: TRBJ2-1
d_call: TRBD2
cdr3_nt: TGTGCCAGCAGTTACGGGACTAGGAAAGACAATGAGCAGTTCTTC
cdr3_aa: CASSYGTRKDNEQFF

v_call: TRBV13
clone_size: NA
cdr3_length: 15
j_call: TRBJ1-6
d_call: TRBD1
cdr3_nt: TGTGCCAGCAGCTTAGAGGGACAGCCTAATTCACCCCTCCACTTT
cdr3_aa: CASSLEGQPNSPLHF

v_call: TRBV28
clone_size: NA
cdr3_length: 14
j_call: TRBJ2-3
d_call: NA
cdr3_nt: TGTGCCAGCAGTTTAGGGTCGTCCACAGATACGCAGTATTTT
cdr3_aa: CASSLGSSTDTQYF

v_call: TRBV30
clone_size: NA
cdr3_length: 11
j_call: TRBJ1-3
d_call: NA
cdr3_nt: TGTGCCTGGAGTTGGGGAGACACCATATATTTT
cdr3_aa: CAWSWGDTIYF

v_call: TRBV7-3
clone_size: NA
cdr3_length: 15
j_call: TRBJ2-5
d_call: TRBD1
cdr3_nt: TGTGCCAGCAGCCCCCAGCCGACAGGGGCAGAGACCCAGTACTTC
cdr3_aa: CASSPQPTGAETQYF

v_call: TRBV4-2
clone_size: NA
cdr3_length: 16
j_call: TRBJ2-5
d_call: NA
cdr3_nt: TGTGCCAGCAGCCAAGTCTCTACAGGGACGGGAGAGACCCAGTACTTC
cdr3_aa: CASSQVSTGTGETQYF

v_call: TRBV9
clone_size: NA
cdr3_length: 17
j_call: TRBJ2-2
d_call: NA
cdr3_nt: TGTGCCAGCAGCGCCCACAGGGAGAAGGCGAACACCGGGGAGCTGTTTTTT
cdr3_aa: CASSAHREKANTGELFF

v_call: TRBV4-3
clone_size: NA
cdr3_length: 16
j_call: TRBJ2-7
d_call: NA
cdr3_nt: TGCGCCAGCAGCCAAGATTGGGGGGTCGTCTCCTACGAGCAGTACTTC
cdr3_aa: CASSQDWGVVSYEQYF

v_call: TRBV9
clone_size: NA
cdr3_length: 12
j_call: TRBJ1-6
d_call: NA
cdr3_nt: TGTGCCAGCAGCGGACCCAGGGGAACCCTCCACTTT
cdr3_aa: CASSGPRGTLHF

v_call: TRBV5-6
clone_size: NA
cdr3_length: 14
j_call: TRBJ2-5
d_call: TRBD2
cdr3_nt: TGTGCCAGCAGCTTGTTTGCTAGCGGGGAGACCCAGTACTTC
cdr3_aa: CASSLFASGETQYF

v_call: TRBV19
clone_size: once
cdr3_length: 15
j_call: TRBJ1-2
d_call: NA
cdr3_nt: TGTGCCAGTAGTAAAGACCCCGGGATCAACTATGGCTACACCTTC
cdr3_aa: CASSKDPGINYGYTF